This T cell receptor beta chain was sequenced during a study of blood T cell repertoires in COVID-19. In the study overall: Italy, Spain and the United States were the sources of the convalescent and acute COVID-19 samples. T cells, B-cell-depleted T cells, or PBMCs provided the cDNA or gDNA that served as material.

The length of the CDR3 is 14 residues. Trimming removed 3 bases from V and 4 bases from J, with 12 bases in between. Per germline, CDR1 LGHDT and CDR2 YNNKEL (reference sequence). In the authors' methods: Quantification of nucleated cells was approximated via reference gene primer amplification. Some clones are missing from TCRdb's copy, which holds only in-frame ones; the method was immunoSEQ multiplex PCR. The DNA was the basis for D and trimming; V, J and clone size are from that table. The sample has around 68,000 clones; about 87% are singletons. The receptor was isolated from a human donor in a cohort sampled during active COVID-19. This chain links TRBV3-1 (or the pseudogene TRBV3-2) with TRBJ1-1, with D perhaps TRBD1 (5 bases). Sequenced sample: peripheral blood. CDR3 sequence (DNA): TGTGCCAGCAGCCAGATCGGGGGAGGCACTGAAGCTTTCTTT. It encodes CASSQIGGGTEAFF.